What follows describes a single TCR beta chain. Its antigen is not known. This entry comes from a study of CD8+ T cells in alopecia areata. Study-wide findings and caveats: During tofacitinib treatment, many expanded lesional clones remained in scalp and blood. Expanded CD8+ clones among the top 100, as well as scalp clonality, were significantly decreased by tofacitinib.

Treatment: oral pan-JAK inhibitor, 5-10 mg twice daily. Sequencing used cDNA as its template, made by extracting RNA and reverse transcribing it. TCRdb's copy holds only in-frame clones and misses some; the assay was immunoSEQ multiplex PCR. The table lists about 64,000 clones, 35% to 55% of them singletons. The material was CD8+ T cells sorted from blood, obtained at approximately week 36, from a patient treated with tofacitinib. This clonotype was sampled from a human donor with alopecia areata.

CDR3 loop: CASSFPSGSLEQYF. The CDR3 region has the DNA TGTGCCAGCAGCTTCCCTAGCGGGAGCTTAGAGCAGTACTTC. This chain uses TRBV7-9 with TRBJ2-7, with 10 positions matching TRBD2. V shed 3 bases and J 7 bases; nucleotides not matched to a gene: 6. Per the germline V gene, CDR1 is SEHNR and CDR2 is FQNEAQ (reference sequence). The CDR3 is 14 residues long.